These 13 T cell receptor beta chains originate from one sample sequenced in a study of OX40 agonist ivuxolimab in advanced cancers. Using immunoSEQ multiplex PCR, the repertoire was profiled, and TCRdb retains in-frame clones only, with some absent. The sample shows 60,000 to 70,000 clones, over 70% of them seen only once. Sample: CD4+ or CD8+ T cells sorted from blood, taken in a trial of the OX40 agonist ivuxolimab. These receptors all stem from an adult with an advanced solid tumor such as melanoma, head and neck, liver or kidney cancer.

The rearrangement uses TRBV28 and TRBJ2-7; possibly TRBD1 or TRBD2 for D (5 bases each). Trimming took off 6 bases at V and 4 bases at J, with 13 bases between the two ends. The CDR3 runs to 13 residues. CDR1 MDHEN and CDR2 SYDVKM come from the germline V gene. In nucleotides, the CDR3 is TGTGCCAGCAGCTTAGAGGGGCTTTACGAGCAGTACTTC. This codes for CASSLEGLYEQYF. The full variable domain, its missing parts supplied by reference TRBV28 and TRBJ2-7, is DVKVTQSSRYLVKRTGEKVFLECVQDMDHENMFWYRQDPGLGLRLIYFSYDVKMKEKGDIPEGYSVSREKKERFSLILESASTNQTSMYLCASSLEGLYEQYFGPGTRLTVT.

This clone was recorded once. The V call is TRBV6-1, the J call TRBJ2-7, with D unresolved. V shed 1 base and J shed 5 bases, with 12 bases lying between them. This CDR3 is built from 14 residues. Germline CDR1 MNHNS, CDR2 SASEGT. This chain's CDR3 is CASSEGTRNHEQYF. The CDR3 DNA sequence: TGTGCCAGCAGTGAAGGGACCAGGAATCACGAGCAGTACTTC.

The chain links TRBV5-1 to TRBJ1-2, with D perhaps TRBD1 (6 bases). Germline V lookup: CDR1 SGHRS, CDR2 YFSETQ. Trimming shortened V by 0 bases and J by 8 bases, and 11 bases separated the two germline ends. The CDR3 totals 13 residues. The CDR3 spells CASSLGPGDGYTF. The CDR3 region has the DNA TGCGCCAGCAGCTTGGGCCCAGGGGACGGCTACACCTTC.

This clone appeared a single time. V gene TRBV5-1 combines with J gene TRBJ1-2; D may be TRBD1 (5 bases). From germline, CDR1 is SGHRS and CDR2 YFSETQ. The germline V and J ends were trimmed by 0 bases and 4 bases, with 13 bases remaining between them. The CDR3 spans 15 residues. The CDR3 sequence: CASSLGGGGAYGYTF. The CDR3 nucleotides are TGCGCCAGCAGCTTGGGGGGTGGCGGGGCCTATGGCTACACCTTC.

This clone was detected once. The genes are TRBV4-1 and TRBJ2-1; D gene ambiguous. V lost 3 bases, J lost 10 bases, and 19 bases lay in between. The germline CDR1 and CDR2 sequences are MGHRA and YSYEKL. The CDR3 has 15 amino acids. DNA for the CDR3: TGCGCCAGCAGCCACACCACGACCAGGAAAGGAGAGCAGTTCTTC. Translating it yields CASSHTTTRKGEQFF.

The CDR3 loop is CASRSLAETQYF. DNA of the CDR3: TGTGCCAGCAGAAGTCTAGCGGAGACCCAGTACTTC. The chain recombines TRBV27 with TRBJ2-5; D possibly corresponds to TRBD2 (6 bases). The CDR3 runs to 12 residues. Germline CDR1 is MNHEY and CDR2 is SMNVEV (reference sequence). Deletions cut 6 bases from V and 5 bases from J, with 10 bases between.

V is TRBV7-2 and J is TRBJ1-2; TRBD1 matches at 8 bases. This CDR3 region has 15 residues. Germline V CDR1 and CDR2: SGHTA, FQGNSA. V shed 0 bases, J shed 2 bases, and the junction held 2 bases outside the gene matches. The CDR3 spells CASSLARDRNYGYTF. CDR3 coding DNA: TGTGCCAGCAGCTTAGCCCGGGACAGGAACTATGGCTACACCTTC.

The chain combines TRBV2 with TRBJ1-1, with unresolved D. Germline CDR1 reads SNHLY; CDR2 reads FYNNEI. This CDR3 region has 13 residues. V was shortened by 6 bases and J by 2 bases, with 10 bases between the two germline ends. CDR3 sequence (DNA): TGTGCCAGCAGAGCCCAGTTTAACACTGAAGCTTTCTTT. It specifies CASRAQFNTEAFF.

The sample holds a few counts of this clone. This chain links TRBV9 with TRBJ2-3; TRBD2 is a possible D gene (8 bases). The CDR3 is made up of 14 amino acids. Germline CDR1 is SGDLS and CDR2 is YYNGEE. V lost 3 bases to trimming and J lost 4 bases, with 12 bases between them. The CDR3 DNA is TGTGCCAGCAGCGCGGGAGGGGGCCCAGATACGCAGTATTTT. This gives the protein CASSAGGGPDTQYF.

V gene TRBV14 combines with J gene TRBJ2-7; D uncertain. Trimming pared 1 base from V and 4 bases from J, leaving 11 bases between. Per the germline V gene, CDR1 is SGHDN and CDR2 is FVKESK. The CDR3 is 14 residues long. The CDR3 is CASSQGVSGYEQYF. CDR3 DNA: TGTGCCAGCAGCCAAGGAGTGAGTGGTTACGAGCAGTACTTC.

The rearrangement uses TRBV27 and TRBJ2-2; D assignment may be TRBD1 or TRBD2 (5 bases each). The CDR3 spans 14 residues. V was trimmed by 7 bases and J by 1 base, leaving 10 bases between them. Germline V gene lookup returns CDR1 MNHEY and CDR2 SMNVEV (reference sequence). CDR3 amino acids: CASTARGNTGELFF. CDR3 DNA: TGTGCCAGCACCGCGAGGGGGAACACCGGGGAGCTGTTTTTT.

CDR3 sequence (DNA): TGTGCCATCAGCGGACAGGGATATGAAAAACTGTTTTTT. Translated, it gives CAISGQGYEKLFF. This sequence joins TRBV10-3 and TRBJ1-4; 8 bases are shared with TRBD1. Germline V lookup: CDR1 ENHRY, CDR2 SYGVKD. The CDR3 has 13 residues. The J segment lost 6 bases and the V segment lost 6 bases, leaving 3 bases of the junction unmatched.

V and J are TRBV4-2 and TRBJ2-1; a weak D match, TRBD2 (5 bases). The germline V gene has CDR1 LGHNA and CDR2 YNFKEQ. CDR3 length equals 17 residues. V was cut by 1 base and J by 5 bases, with 18 bases left in between. CDR3 in DNA: TGTGCCAGCAGCCAAGGGGGTCTTAGCGAAGGGAACAATGAGCAGTTCTTC. As protein: CASSQGGLSEGNNEQFF.